A selection of T cell receptor beta chains follows, all from one sample in a study of blood T cell repertoires in COVID-19. Clones were sequenced by immunoSEQ multiplex PCR, and TCRdb holds only the in-frame ones, with some missing. The sample lists more than 120,000 clones; 75% to 90% were seen once. Sequenced sample: peripheral blood. Source of these receptors: a man aged 45-65 years who had recovered from COVID-19. Each CDR3 is given with its conserved first and last residue. Fields, in order: D gene, clone size, J gene, V gene, CDR3 protein, CDR3 DNA. The D gene is left open where the match is weak. Clone size is stated in some rows and not others, as once, few, many or a class when expanded.

d_call: TRBD1
clone_size: few
j_call: TRBJ2-7
v_call: TRBV2
cdr3_aa: CASSAGQPTYEQYF
cdr3_nt: TGTGCCAGCAGTGCGGGACAGCCAACCTACGAGCAGTACTTC

d_call: NA
clone_size: NA
j_call: TRBJ2-7
v_call: TRBV5-1
cdr3_aa: CASSFGQNPSYEQYF
cdr3_nt: TGCGCCAGCAGCTTCGGACAGAATCCCTCCTACGAGCAGTACTTC

d_call: NA
clone_size: NA
j_call: TRBJ1-1
v_call: TRBV6-5
cdr3_aa: CASGRWGSTEAFF
cdr3_nt: TGTGCCAGCGGGAGGTGGGGAAGCACTGAAGCTTTCTTT

d_call: NA
clone_size: NA
j_call: TRBJ2-7
v_call: TRBV15
cdr3_aa: CATSRDEVKFYF
cdr3_nt: TGTGCCACCAGCAGAGATGAGGTGAAGTTCTACTTC

d_call: NA
clone_size: NA
j_call: TRBJ2-1
v_call: TRBV9
cdr3_aa: CASSVGQDGNEQFF
cdr3_nt: TGTGCCAGCAGCGTAGGACAGGACGGCAATGAGCAGTTCTTC

d_call: TRBD2
clone_size: NA
j_call: TRBJ2-7
v_call: TRBV7-6
cdr3_aa: CASSLNFASRTSSREQYF
cdr3_nt: TGTGCCAGCAGCTTAAATTTTGCCTCTAGGACTAGCTCCCGCGAGCAGTACTTC

d_call: TRBD1
clone_size: NA
j_call: TRBJ2-7
v_call: TRBV29-1
cdr3_aa: CSVAPTGVRGEYF
cdr3_nt: TGCAGCGTCGCACCAACAGGGGTCCGGGGCGAGTACTTC

d_call: NA
clone_size: few
j_call: TRBJ1-3
v_call: TRBV28
cdr3_aa: CASSFGGSGNTIYF
cdr3_nt: TGTGCCAGCAGTTTTGGAGGGTCTGGAAACACCATATATTTT

d_call: TRBD1
clone_size: NA
j_call: TRBJ2-5
v_call: TRBV13
cdr3_aa: CASSLGTGGQETQYF
cdr3_nt: TGTGCCAGCAGCCTCGGGACAGGGGGGCAAGAGACCCAGTACTTC

d_call: TRBD1
clone_size: NA
j_call: TRBJ1-6
v_call: TRBV14
cdr3_aa: CASSQEEGRGRGSYNSPLHF
cdr3_nt: TGTGCCAGCAGCCAAGAAGAAGGCAGGGGGCGTGGGTCCTATAATTCACCCCTCCACTTT

d_call: TRBD1
clone_size: NA
j_call: TRBJ1-1
v_call: TRBV5-1
cdr3_aa: CASSPTGAGTEAFF
cdr3_nt: TGCGCCAGCAGCCCAACAGGGGCCGGGACTGAAGCTTTCTTT

d_call: TRBD2
clone_size: NA
j_call: TRBJ2-3
v_call: TRBV5-6
cdr3_aa: CASSLVSGGTDTQYF
cdr3_nt: TGTGCCAGCAGCTTGGTGAGCGGGGGCACAGATACGCAGTATTTT

d_call: TRBD1
clone_size: few
j_call: TRBJ1-2
v_call: TRBV27
cdr3_aa: CASSYRDRGAHGYTF
cdr3_nt: TGTGCCAGCAGTTACCGGGACAGGGGGGCCCATGGCTACACCTTC

d_call: NA
clone_size: NA
j_call: TRBJ2-3
v_call: TRBV5-4
cdr3_aa: CASSSKTGQRTDTQYF
cdr3_nt: TGTGCCAGCAGCTCAAAAACCGGACAGCGCACAGATACGCAGTATTTT

d_call: NA
clone_size: NA
j_call: TRBJ1-5
v_call: TRBV19
cdr3_aa: CASSKTQTNQPQHF
cdr3_nt: TGTGCCAGTAGTAAAACACAGACGAATCAGCCCCAGCATTTT

d_call: NA
clone_size: NA
j_call: TRBJ1-4
v_call: TRBV5-4
cdr3_aa: CASSSHGATNEKLFF
cdr3_nt: TGTGCCAGCAGCTCCCACGGGGCAACTAATGAAAAACTGTTTTTT

d_call: TRBD2
clone_size: NA
j_call: TRBJ2-7
v_call: TRBV3-1/TRBV3-2
cdr3_aa: CASSQVPAGLSYEQYF
cdr3_nt: TGTGCCAGCAGCCAAGTCCCAGCGGGGCTTTCCTACGAGCAGTACTTC

d_call: NA
clone_size: NA
j_call: TRBJ1-6
v_call: TRBV6-4
cdr3_aa: CASADGVENSPLHF
cdr3_nt: TGTGCCAGCGCCGACGGGGTTGAGAATTCACCCCTCCACTTT

d_call: NA
clone_size: NA
j_call: TRBJ1-5
v_call: TRBV21-1
cdr3_aa: CASSKRNSENQPQHF
cdr3_nt: TGTGCCAGCAGCAAACGTAACAGTGAAAATCAGCCCCAGCATTTT

d_call: NA
clone_size: NA
j_call: TRBJ1-2
v_call: TRBV12-3/TRBV12-4
cdr3_aa: CASSEANYGYTF
cdr3_nt: TGTGCCAGCAGTGAGGCTAACTATGGCTACACCTTC